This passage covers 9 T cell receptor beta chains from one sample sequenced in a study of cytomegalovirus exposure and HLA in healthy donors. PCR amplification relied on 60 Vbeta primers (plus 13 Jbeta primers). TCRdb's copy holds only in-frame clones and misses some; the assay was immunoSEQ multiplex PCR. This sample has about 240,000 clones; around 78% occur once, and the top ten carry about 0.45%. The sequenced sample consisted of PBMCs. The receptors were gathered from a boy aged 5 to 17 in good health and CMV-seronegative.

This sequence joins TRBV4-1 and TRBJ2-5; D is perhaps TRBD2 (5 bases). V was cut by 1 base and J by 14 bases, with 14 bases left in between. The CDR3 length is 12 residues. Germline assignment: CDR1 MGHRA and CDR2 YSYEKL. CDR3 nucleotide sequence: TGCGCCAGCAGCCAAGTTGCTAGCCGACCCTACTTC. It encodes CASSQVASRPYF.

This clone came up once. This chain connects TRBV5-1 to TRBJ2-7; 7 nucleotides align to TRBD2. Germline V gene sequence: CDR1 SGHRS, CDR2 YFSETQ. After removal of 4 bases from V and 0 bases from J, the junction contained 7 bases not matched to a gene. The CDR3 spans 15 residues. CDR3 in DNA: TGCGCCAGCAGCCCCCCAGCGGGGCCCTCCTACGAGCAGTACTTC. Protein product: CASSPPAGPSYEQYF.

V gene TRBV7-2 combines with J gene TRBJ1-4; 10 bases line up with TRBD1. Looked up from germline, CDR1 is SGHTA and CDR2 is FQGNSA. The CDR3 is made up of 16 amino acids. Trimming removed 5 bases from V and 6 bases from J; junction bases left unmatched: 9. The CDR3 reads CASSPRGTGDDEKLFF. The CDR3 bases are TGTGCCAGCAGCCCTCGGGGGACAGGGGATGATGAAAAACTGTTTTTT.

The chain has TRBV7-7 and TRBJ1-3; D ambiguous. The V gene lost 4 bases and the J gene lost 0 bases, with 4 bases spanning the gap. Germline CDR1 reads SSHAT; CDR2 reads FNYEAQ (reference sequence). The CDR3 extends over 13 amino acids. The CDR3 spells CASSSSSGNTIYF. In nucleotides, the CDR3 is TGTGCCAGCAGCTCCTCCTCTGGAAACACCATATATTTT.

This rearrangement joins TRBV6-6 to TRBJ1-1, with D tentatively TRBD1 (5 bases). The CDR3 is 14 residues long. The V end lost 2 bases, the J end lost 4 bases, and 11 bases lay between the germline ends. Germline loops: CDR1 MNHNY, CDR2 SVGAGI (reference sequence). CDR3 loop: CASSYLQGGTEAFF. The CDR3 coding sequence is TGTGCCAGCAGTTACCTCCAGGGCGGCACTGAAGCTTTCTTT.

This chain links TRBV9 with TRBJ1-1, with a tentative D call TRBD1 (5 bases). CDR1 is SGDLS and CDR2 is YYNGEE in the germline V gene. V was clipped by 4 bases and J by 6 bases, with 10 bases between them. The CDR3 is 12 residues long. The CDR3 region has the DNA TGTGCCAGCAGCCCGCAACAGGCTGAAGCTTTCTTT. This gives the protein CASSPQQAEAFF.

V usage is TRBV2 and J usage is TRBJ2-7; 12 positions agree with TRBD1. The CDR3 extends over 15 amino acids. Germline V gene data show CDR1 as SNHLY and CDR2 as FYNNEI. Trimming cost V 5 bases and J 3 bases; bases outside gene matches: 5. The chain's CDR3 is CASSSGTGGLYEQYF. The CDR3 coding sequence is TGTGCCAGCAGTTCTGGGACAGGGGGCCTCTACGAGCAGTACTTC.

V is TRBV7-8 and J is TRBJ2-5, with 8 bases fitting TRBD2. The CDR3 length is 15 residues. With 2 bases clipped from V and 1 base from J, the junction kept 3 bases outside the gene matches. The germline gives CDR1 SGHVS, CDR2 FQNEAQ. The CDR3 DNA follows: TGTGCCAGCAGCTTACTAGCGGGCTTCCAAGAGACCCAGTACTTC. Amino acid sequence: CASSLLAGFQETQYF.

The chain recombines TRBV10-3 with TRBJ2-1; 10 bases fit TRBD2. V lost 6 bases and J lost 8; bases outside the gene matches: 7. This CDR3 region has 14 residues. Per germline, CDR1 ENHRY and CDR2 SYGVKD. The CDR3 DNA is TGTGCCATCAGACCTAGCGGGAGAAGCGATGAGCAGTTCTTC. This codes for CAIRPSGRSDEQFF.